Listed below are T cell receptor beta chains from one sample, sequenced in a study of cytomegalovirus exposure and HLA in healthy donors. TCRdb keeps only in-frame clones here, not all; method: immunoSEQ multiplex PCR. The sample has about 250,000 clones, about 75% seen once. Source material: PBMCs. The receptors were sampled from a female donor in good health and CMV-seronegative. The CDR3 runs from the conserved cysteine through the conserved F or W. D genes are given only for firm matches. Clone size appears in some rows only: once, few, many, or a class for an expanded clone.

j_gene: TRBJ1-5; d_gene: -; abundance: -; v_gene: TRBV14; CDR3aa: CASSQLQVGPPDSNQPQHF; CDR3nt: TGTGCCAGCAGCCAATTACAGGTAGGGCCCCCGGATAGCAATCAGCCCCAGCATTTT
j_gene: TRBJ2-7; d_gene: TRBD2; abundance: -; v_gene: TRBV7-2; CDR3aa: CASSLVAGLSSYEQYF; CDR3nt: TGTGCCAGCAGCTTAGTAGCGGGACTAAGCTCCTACGAGCAGTACTTC
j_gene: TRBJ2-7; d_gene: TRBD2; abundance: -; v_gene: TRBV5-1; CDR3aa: CASSLEGVRGLDEQYF; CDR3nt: TGCGCCAGCAGCTTGGAAGGGGTGCGGGGGTTGGACGAGCAGTACTTC
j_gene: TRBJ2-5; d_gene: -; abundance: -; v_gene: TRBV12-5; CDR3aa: CASGFRETQYF; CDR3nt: TGTGCTAGTGGTTTTAGAGAGACCCAGTACTTC
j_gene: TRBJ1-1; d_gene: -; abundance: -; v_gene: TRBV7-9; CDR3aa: CASSLRLNTEAFF; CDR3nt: TGTGCCAGCAGCTTGCGGCTGAACACTGAAGCTTTCTTT
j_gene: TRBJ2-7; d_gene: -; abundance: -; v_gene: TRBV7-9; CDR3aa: CASSPDFRGQTYEQYF; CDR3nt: TGTGCCAGCAGCCCCGATTTTAGGGGCCAAACCTACGAGCAGTACTTC
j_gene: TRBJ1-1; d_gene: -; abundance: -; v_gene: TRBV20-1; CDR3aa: CSASRREEAFF; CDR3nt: TGCAGTGCTAGTAGGAGGGAAGAAGCTTTCTTT
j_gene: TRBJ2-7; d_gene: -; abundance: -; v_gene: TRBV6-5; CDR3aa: CASSYGRGGSYEQYF; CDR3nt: TGTGCCAGCAGTTACGGGCGGGGTGGCTCCTACGAGCAGTACTTC
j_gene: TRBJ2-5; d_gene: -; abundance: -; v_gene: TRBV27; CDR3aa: CASSFTHRVWETQYF; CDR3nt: TGTGCCAGCAGTTTCACCCACAGGGTATGGGAGACCCAGTACTTC
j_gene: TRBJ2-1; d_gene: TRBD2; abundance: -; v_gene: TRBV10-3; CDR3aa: CAISERREGTYNEQFF; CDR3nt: TGTGCCATCAGTGAGAGGCGGGAGGGTACCTACAATGAGCAGTTCTTC
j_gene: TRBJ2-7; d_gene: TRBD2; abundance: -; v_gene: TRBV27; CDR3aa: CTSSPGLGTYEQYF; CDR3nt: TGTACCAGCAGCCCGGGACTAGGGACCTACGAGCAGTACTTC
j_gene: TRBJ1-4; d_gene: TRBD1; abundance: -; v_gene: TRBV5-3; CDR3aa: CARSRKGQVNEKLFF; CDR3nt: TGTGCCAGAAGCAGAAAGGGACAGGTTAATGAAAAACTGTTTTTT
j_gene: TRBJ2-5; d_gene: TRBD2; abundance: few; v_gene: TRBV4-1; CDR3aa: CASSQDLWTSGAPNEETQYF; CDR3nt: TGCGCCAGCAGCCAAGATCTGTGGACTAGCGGAGCGCCCAACGAGGAGACCCAGTACTTC
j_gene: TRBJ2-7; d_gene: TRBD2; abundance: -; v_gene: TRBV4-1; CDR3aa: CASSQGSSGLYEQYF; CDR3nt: TGCGCCAGCAGCCAAGGCTCTAGCGGGCTCTACGAGCAGTACTTC
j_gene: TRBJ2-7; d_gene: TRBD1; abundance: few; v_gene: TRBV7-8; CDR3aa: CASSPGGAYEQYF; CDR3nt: TGTGCCAGCAGCCCAGGGGGCGCGTACGAGCAGTACTTC
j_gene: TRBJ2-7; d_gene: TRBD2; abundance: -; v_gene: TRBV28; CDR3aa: CASSGSGSNFGRQYF; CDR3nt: TGTGCCAGCAGCGGTAGCGGGAGTAACTTTGGGCGGCAGTACTTC
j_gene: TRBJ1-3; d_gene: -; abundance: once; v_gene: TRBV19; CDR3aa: CASSIAQAGNTIYF; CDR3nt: TGTGCCAGTAGTATCGCGCAGGCTGGAAACACCATATATTTT
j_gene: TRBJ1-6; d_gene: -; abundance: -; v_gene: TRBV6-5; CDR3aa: CATRDTNSPLHF; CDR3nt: TGTGCCACACGGGACACCAATTCACCCCTCCACTTT
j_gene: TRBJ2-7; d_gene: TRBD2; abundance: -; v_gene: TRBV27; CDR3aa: CASSPGTRPYEQYF; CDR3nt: TGTGCCAGCAGCCCCGGGACTAGGCCCTACGAGCAGTACTTC
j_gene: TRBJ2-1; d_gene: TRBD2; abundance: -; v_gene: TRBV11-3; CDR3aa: CASSLGPLLAEEQFF; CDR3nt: TGTGCCAGCAGCTTAGGCCCCCTACTAGCGGAGGAGCAGTTCTTC
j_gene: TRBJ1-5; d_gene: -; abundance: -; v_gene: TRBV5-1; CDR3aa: CASSLGAGVPGQPQHF; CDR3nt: TGCGCCAGCAGCTTGGGGGCAGGGGTCCCGGGACAGCCCCAGCATTTT
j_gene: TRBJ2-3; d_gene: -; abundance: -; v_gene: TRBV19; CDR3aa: CASSNTPRTDTQYF; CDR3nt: TGTGCCAGTAGTAACACACCCCGCACAGATACGCAGTATTTT
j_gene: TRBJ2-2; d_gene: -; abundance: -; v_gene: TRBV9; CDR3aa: CASSVDAAGVANTGELFF; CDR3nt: TGTGCCAGCAGCGTAGATGCAGCGGGCGTCGCGAACACCGGGGAGCTGTTTTTT
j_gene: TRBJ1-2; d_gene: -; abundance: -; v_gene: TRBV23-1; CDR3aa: CASSQSGRPTSSNGYTF; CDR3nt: TGCGCCAGCAGTCAATCGGGCAGACCCACCTCTTCGAATGGCTACACCTTC
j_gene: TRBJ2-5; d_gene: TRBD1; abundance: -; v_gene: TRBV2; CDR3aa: CASRDNRGQETQYF; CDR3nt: TGTGCCAGCAGGGATAACAGGGGACAAGAGACCCAGTACTTC
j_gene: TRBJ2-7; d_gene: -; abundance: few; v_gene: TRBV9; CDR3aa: CASSVDIVHYEQYF; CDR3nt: TGTGCCAGCAGCGTCGACATAGTCCACTACGAGCAGTACTTC
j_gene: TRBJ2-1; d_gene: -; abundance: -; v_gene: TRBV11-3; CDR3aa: CASSWGDEQFF; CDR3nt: TGTGCCAGCAGCTGGGGGGATGAGCAGTTCTTC
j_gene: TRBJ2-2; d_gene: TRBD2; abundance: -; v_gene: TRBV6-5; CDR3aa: CASSYGASGAGELFF; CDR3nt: TGTGCCAGCAGTTACGGGGCTAGCGGGGCCGGGGAGCTGTTTTTT
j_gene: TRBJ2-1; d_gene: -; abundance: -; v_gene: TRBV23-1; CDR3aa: CASSGGASYNEQFF; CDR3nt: TGCGCCAGCAGTGGGGGGGCGAGTTACAATGAGCAGTTCTTC
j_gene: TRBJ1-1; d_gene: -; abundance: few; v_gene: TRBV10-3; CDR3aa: CAISEIPQLAFF; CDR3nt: TGTGCCATCAGTGAAATCCCACAGTTAGCTTTCTTT